The source of this TCR beta chain is a study of T-cell memory formation after mild COVID-19. Background on the study: TCR clusters were mostly donor specific.

About this clonotype itself: The antigen remains undetermined.

TCRdb itself ran the 5' RACE reads through MiXCR, one entry per CDR3 protein. The table has under 550,000 distinct CDR3 sequences, roughly 18% seen once. Regarding the study as a whole: That cross-reactive memory joined was suggested by some responding clones appearing in pre-infection memory. Clones that contracted from day 15 to 85 were balanced CD4/CD8, while later expanders leaned CD4+. Shrinking CD4+ clones resided mostly in CM and EM, and CD8+ ones in EMRA.

Specimen: PBMCs or a T cell subset sorted from them (not recorded which). This receptor was obtained from an adult woman who had mild COVID-19 (a few samples of this study predate the infection). Cell type and time point are not known.

The CDR3 region has the DNA TGCAGTGCCCCCTGGAGAGCGGACTACAATGAGCAGTTCTTC. This codes for CSAPWRADYNEQFF. The V gene is TRBV20-1, the J gene TRBJ2-1; D might be TRBD2 (5 bases). The CDR3 length is 14 residues. The germline V gene encodes CDR1 DFQATT and CDR2 SNEGSKA (reference sequence). V lost 6 bases to trimming and J lost 3 bases, with 15 bases between them.